Included here is one T cell receptor beta chain sequence, with context. The data were obtained in a study of blood T cell repertoires in COVID-19. The table came from immunoSEQ multiplex PCR; TCRdb's copy has only in-frame clones and leaves some out. Among tens of thousands of clones listed, approximately 89% were seen once. From germline, CDR1 is MDHEN and CDR2 SYDVKM. The V gene end was trimmed by 3 bases and the J gene end by 7 bases; junction bases not matched to a gene: 3. This CDR3 contains 14 residues. V gene TRBV28 combines with J gene TRBJ1-4; 9 nucleotides agree with TRBD1. The sample taken for sequencing was peripheral blood. This TCR came from a human donor in a cohort sampled during active COVID-19. In nucleotides, the CDR3 is TGTGCCAGCAGTTTGACAGGGGGATTTGAAAAACTGTTTTTT. This gives the protein CASSLTGGFEKLFF.